These 18 T cell receptor beta chains were sequenced from one sample in a study of metastatic and nonmetastatic thyroid tumors. Via MiXCR, TCRdb re-called the PCR reads. This table holds approximately 32,000 clones, roughly 15% found once. Ahead of thyroid surgery, no patient had received treatment of any kind. Source material: blood. These receptors were taken from a male donor with papillary thyroid cancer or a benign thyroid nodule (not recorded which). Some clones in this sample may be carry-over from other donors' samples.

This clone appeared many times. CDR3 coding DNA: TGTGCCAGCAGTCGGCGACTAGCGGGAGGAGGAGAGACCCAGTACTTC. Protein: CASSRRLAGGGETQYF. The genes are TRBV6-2 or TRBV6-3 and TRBJ2-5; TRBD2 matches at 13 bases. CDR1 MNHEY and CDR2 SVGEGT come from the germline V gene. CDR3 length: 16 residues. The V segment lost 5 bases and the J segment 4 bases; nucleotides outside the gene matches: 7.

This clone showed up many times. As DNA, the CDR3 is TGTGCCAGCAGTGAAGAAGTGACTAGCGGGAGCAATGAGCAGTTCTTC. This sequence encodes CASSEEVTSGSNEQFF. The rearrangement links TRBV2 to TRBJ2-1, with 12 positions matching TRBD2. The germline V gene encodes CDR1 SNHLY and CDR2 FYNNEI. V was pared by 1 base and J by 6 bases, with 4 bases of the junction left unmatched. This CDR3 is 16 amino acids long.

This clone was observed at least ten times. V and J are TRBV24-1 and TRBJ2-2, with D hard to call. V lost 2 bases and J lost 1, with 10 bases in between. This CDR3 contains 16 residues. Per germline, CDR1 KGHDR and CDR2 SFDVKD. The CDR3 DNA reads as TGTGCCACCAGTGATTGGAACGGGCTGAACACCGGGGAGCTGTTTTTT. Amino acid sequence: CATSDWNGLNTGELFF.

The chain is built from TRBV6-2 or TRBV6-3 and TRBJ2-2; D assignment may be TRBD1 or TRBD2 (5 bases each). V dropped 4 bases and J dropped 5 bases, with 14 bases sitting between them. From germline, CDR1 is MNHEY and CDR2 SVGEGT. This CDR3 spans 15 amino acids. The CDR3 DNA is TGTGCCAGCAGTTTAGGAGAGGGGCTGACCGGGGAGCTGTTTTTT. This translates into CASSLGEGLTGELFF.

This chain links TRBV5-4 with TRBJ2-3; D is possibly TRBD1 or TRBD2 (5 bases each). Between the trimmed V and J ends, which lost 4 bases and 5 bases, there was a span of 14 bases. Germline assignment: CDR1 SGHNT and CDR2 YYREEE (reference sequence). The CDR3 spans 14 residues. The CDR3 sequence: CASSTGDLEDTQYF. Here the CDR3 DNA reads TGTGCCAGCAGCACTGGGGACCTTGAAGATACGCAGTATTTT. Full variable domain (missing parts from reference TRBV5-4 and TRBJ2-3): ETGVTQSPTHLIKTRGQQVTLRCSSQSGHNTVSWYQQALGQGPQFIFQYYREEENGRGNFPPRFSGLQFPNYSSELNVNALELDDSALYLCASSTGDLEDTQYFGPGTRLTVL.

This clone was counted ten times or more. The chain employs TRBV12-3 or TRBV12-4 and TRBJ2-1; no firm D call. This CDR3 spans 12 amino acids. V was pared by 6 bases and J by 7 bases, with 10 bases between. Here the CDR3 DNA reads TGTGCCAGCAGCAAATTGGGAAATGAGCAGTTCTTC. Protein: CASSKLGNEQFF.

With respect to this clone: A much larger clone differs from this one at a single base, so this may be a read error. The chain uses TRBV19 and TRBJ1-1, with D possibly being TRBD1 (5 bases). Trimming stripped 5 bases from V and 6 bases from J, with 25 bases between. Germline V CDR1 and CDR2: LNHDA, SQIVND (reference sequence). The CDR3 sequence is 17 residues long. CDR3 loop: CASSFQVFWGRAAEAFF. The CDR3 nucleotides read TGTGCCAGTAGTTTCCAGGTGTTTTGGGGACGGGCGGCTGAAGCTTTCTTT.

This clone was recorded at least ten times. The J gene is TRBJ2-3, the V gene TRBV5-6; 7 bases line up with TRBD2. This CDR3 has 18 residues. Germline V gene data show CDR1 as SGHDT and CDR2 as YYEEEE. The ends lost 4 bases at V and 3 bases at J; junction bases unmatched: 17. The CDR3 here is CASSTFLMGGPSTDTQYF. CDR3 DNA sequence: TGTGCCAGCAGCACTTTTTTGATGGGAGGGCCCTCGACAGATACGCAGTATTTT.

The V call is TRBV20-1, the J call TRBJ2-3, with 7 positions matching TRBD2. J was trimmed by 0 bases and V by 5 bases; bases with no gene match: 8. The V gene's germline CDR1 is DFQATT and CDR2 SNEGSKA (reference sequence). CDR3 length: 15 amino acids. CDR3 amino acids: CSAPSSGRSTDTQYF. CDR3 bases: TGCAGTGCTCCATCTAGCGGCCGAAGCACAGATACGCAGTATTTT.

This clone was seen repeatedly, ten times or more. The chain links TRBV4-1 to TRBJ2-7, with no clear D. Trimming removed 0 bases from V and 6 bases from J, with 9 bases in between. The CDR3 sequence is 13 residues long. The germline CDR1 and CDR2 sequences are MGHRA and YSYEKL. The CDR3 bases are TGCGCCAGCAGCCAAGATGGGATCGGCGAGCAGTACTTC. Translated, it gives CASSQDGIGEQYF.

This clone occurred many times. The chain links TRBV19 to TRBJ2-5, with D perhaps matching TRBD1 (5 bases). The CDR3 totals 18 residues. The germline V gene has CDR1 LNHDA and CDR2 SQIVND (reference sequence). Trimming took 3 bases from V and 1 from J, leaving 21 bases between them. The CDR3 protein is CASSISGWLVQGQETQYF. CDR3 nucleotide sequence: TGTGCCAGTAGTATTTCTGGATGGCTCGTTCAGGGCCAAGAGACCCAGTACTTC.

This clone occurred a few times. An end of the junction does not agree with germline; a read error may underlie this. CDR3 nucleotide sequence: TGTGCCAGCAGTCTCCGACCTGAATCTTTCTTT. Residues: CASSLRPESFF. This rearrangement joins TRBV6-2 or TRBV6-3 to TRBJ1-1; D uncertain. There are 11 residues in the CDR3. Germline V CDR1 and CDR2: MNHEY, SVGEGT.

This clone rates as medium-sized (0.01 to 0.1%). The chain employs TRBV11-1 and TRBJ2-7; 11 nucleotides match TRBD1. The CDR3 is 16 amino acids. Germline assignment: CDR1 SGHAT and CDR2 FQDESV (reference sequence). V trimming: 4 bases; J trimming: 1 base; junction bases outside the gene matches: 6. The CDR3 loop is CASSSIGQGASYEQYF. The CDR3 bases are TGTGCCAGCAGCTCCATCGGACAGGGGGCATCCTACGAGCAGTACTTC.

As DNA, the CDR3 is TGTGCCAGCAGTGACTACCGGGACACAGATACGCAGTATTTT. It yields the protein CASSDYRDTDTQYF. The rearrangement joins TRBV6-4 to TRBJ2-3, with D maybe TRBD2 (5 bases). This CDR3 has 14 residues. Trimming stripped 1 base from V and 2 bases from J, with 7 bases between. CDR1 is MRHNA and CDR2 is SNTAGT in the germline V gene.

Ten or more counts support this clone. The rearrangement links TRBV19 to TRBJ1-1; TRBD1 matches 8 bases. This CDR3 is 14 amino acids long. The germline gives CDR1 LNHDA, CDR2 SQIVND (reference sequence). J was trimmed by 1 base and V by 5 bases; bases with no gene match: 3. CDR3 residues: CASSAGTGNTEAFF. In DNA, the CDR3 is TGTGCCAGTAGTGCCGGGACAGGGAACACTGAAGCTTTCTTT.

This clone has a count of ten or more. This chain joins TRBV20-1 and TRBJ2-7; 10 nucleotides agree with TRBD2. The CDR3 runs to 15 residues. The V gene's germline CDR1 is DFQATT and CDR2 SNEGSKA (reference sequence). The V and J ends lost 0 bases and 4 bases, in that order; junction bases with no gene match: 6. The CDR3 nucleotides read TGCAGTGCTAGAGATCCTAGCGGGAGAGGATACGAGCAGTACTTC. Its translation is CSARDPSGRGYEQYF.

This clone was counted at least ten times. V gene TRBV6-1 combines with J gene TRBJ2-5, with 9 bases fitting TRBD2. With 6 bases clipped from V and 9 bases from J, the junction kept 11 bases outside the gene matches. CDR1 is MNHNS, CDR2 SASEGT, per germline. This CDR3 has 14 amino acids. The CDR3 protein is CASSAGTSHGAQYF. CDR3 nucleotides: TGTGCCAGCAGCGCCGGGACTAGCCACGGGGCCCAGTACTTC.

This clone was seen a handful of times. The CDR3 loop is CASSWMKADTQYF. The CDR3 DNA is TGTGCCAGCAGTTGGATGAAGGCAGATACGCAGTATTTT. The chain joins TRBV6-1 to TRBJ2-3, with D uncertain. This CDR3 has 13 amino acids. CDR1 MNHNS and CDR2 SASEGT come from the germline V gene. The V gene lost 5 bases and the J gene lost 4 bases, with 10 bases spanning the gap.